This T cell receptor beta chain was documented in a study of molecular identifiers for immune sequencing clone quantification. At least ten counts were recorded for this clonotype. Previously described methods and listed TCR primers were employed for the bulk TCR libraries. TCRdb reprocessed the PCR reads with MiXCR, giving one entry per CDR3 protein. The data show tens of thousands of distinct CDR3 sequences, with less than 20% seen just once and about 1.5% held by the top ten. This CDR3 spans 14 amino acids. CDR1 SGHDT and CDR2 YYEEEE come from the germline V gene. V was clipped by 2 bases and J by 0 bases, with 6 bases between them. Naive CD8 libraries came from approximately 20,000 to 980,000 sorted cells with 10%, 30% or 50% RNA.

The sequence was obtained from a human donor in good health. Some libraries in this study had Jurkat cell RNA spiked in. The sequenced sample was naive CD8+ T cells from blood, with Jurkat cell RNA spiked in. Regarding subset: FACS-sorted CD8+CD4-CCR7+CD45RA+ naive T cells. The chain links TRBV5-6 to TRBJ1-5; unclear D gene. Written as DNA, the CDR3 is TGTGCCAGCAGCTTCTTCGTTAGCAATCAGCCCCAGCATTTT. Residues: CASSFFVSNQPQHF.